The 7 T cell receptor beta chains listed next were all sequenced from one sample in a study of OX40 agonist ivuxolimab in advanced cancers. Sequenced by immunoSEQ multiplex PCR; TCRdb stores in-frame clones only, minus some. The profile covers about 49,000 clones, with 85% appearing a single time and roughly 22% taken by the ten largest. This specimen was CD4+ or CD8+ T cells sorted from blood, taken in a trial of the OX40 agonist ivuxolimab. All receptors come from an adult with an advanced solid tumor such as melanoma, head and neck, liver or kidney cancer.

CDR3 in amino acids: CSVADTPVGSQYF. As DNA, the CDR3 is TGCAGCGTCGCGGACACTCCCGTCGGGTCCCAGTACTTC. V usage is TRBV29-1 and J usage is TRBJ2-5, with D maybe TRBD1 (5 bases). The V gene's germline CDR1 is SQVTM and CDR2 ANQGSEA. V gave up 6 bases and J gave up 9 bases, with 20 bases separating them. CDR3 length: 13 amino acids.

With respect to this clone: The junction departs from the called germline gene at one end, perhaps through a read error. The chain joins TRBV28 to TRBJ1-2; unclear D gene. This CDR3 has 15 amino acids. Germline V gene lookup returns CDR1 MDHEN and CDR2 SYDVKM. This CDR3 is CASSLLEGSNYGYTF. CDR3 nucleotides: TGTGCCAGCAGTTTATTAGAGGGCTCTAATTATGGCTACACCTTC.

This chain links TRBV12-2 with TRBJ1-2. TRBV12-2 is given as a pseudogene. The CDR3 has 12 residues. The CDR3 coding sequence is TGTGCAAGTCGCTTCGGGACCCAGGGTCACACCTTC. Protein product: CASRFGTQGHTF.

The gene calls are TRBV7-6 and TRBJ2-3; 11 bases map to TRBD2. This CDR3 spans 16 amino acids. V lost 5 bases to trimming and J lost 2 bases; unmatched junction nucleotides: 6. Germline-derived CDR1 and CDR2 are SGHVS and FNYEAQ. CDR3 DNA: TGTGCCAGCAGCCCGACTAGCGGGGAGGTCACAGATACGCAGTATTTT. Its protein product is CASSPTSGEVTDTQYF.

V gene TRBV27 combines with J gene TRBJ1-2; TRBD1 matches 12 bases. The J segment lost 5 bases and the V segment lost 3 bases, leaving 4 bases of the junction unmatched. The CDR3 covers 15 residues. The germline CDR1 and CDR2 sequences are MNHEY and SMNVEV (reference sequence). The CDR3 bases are TGTGCCAGCAGTTTCGGGACAGGGGGCGTATATGGCTACACCTTC. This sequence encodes CASSFGTGGVYGYTF.

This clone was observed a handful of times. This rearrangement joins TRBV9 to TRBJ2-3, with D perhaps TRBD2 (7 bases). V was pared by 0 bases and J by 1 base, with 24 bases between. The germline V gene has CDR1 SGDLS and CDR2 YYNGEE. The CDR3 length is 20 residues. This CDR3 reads CASSVGGGGPKGVGTDTQYF. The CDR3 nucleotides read TGTGCCAGCAGCGTAGGAGGGGGGGGCCCGAAAGGGGTTGGCACAGATACGCAGTATTTT.

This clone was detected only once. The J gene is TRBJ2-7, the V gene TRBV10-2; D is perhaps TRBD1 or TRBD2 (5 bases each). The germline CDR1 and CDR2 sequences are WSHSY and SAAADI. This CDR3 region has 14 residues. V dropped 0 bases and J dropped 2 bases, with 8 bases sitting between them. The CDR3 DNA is TGCGCCAGCAGTGAGTCTGGGGGTCCCTACGAGCAGTACGTC. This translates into CASSESGGPYEQYV.